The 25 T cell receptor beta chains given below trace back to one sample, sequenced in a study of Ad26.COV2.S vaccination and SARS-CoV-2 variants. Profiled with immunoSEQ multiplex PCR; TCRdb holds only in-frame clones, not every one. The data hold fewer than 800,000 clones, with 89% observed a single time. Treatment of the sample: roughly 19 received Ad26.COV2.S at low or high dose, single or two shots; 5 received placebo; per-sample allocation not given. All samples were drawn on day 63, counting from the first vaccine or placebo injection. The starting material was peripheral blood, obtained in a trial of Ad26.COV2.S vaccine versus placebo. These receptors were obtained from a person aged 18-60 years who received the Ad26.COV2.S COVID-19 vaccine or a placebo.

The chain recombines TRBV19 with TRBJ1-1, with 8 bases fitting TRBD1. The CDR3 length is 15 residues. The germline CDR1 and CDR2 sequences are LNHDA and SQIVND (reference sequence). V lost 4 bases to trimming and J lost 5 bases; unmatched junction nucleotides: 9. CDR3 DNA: TGTGCCAGTAGTAATCGGACAGGGTGGAGAACTGAAGCTTTCTTT. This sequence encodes CASSNRTGWRTEAFF.

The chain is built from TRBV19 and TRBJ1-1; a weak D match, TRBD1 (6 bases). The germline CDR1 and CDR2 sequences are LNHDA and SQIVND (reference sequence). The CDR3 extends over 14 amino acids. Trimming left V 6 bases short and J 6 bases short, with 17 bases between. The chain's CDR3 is CASSLQGDSAEAFF. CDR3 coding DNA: TGTGCCAGTAGCTTACAGGGTGATTCAGCTGAAGCTTTCTTT. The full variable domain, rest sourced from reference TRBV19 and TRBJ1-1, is DGGITQSPKYLFRKEGQNVTLSCEQNLNHDAMYWYRQDPGQGLRLIYYSQIVNDFQKGDIAEGYSVSREKKESFPLTVTSAQKNPTAFYLCASSLQGDSAEAFFGQGTRLTVV.

DNA for the CDR3: TGTGCCAGCAGCTCCGGGGGGGGTAAAGAGACCCAGTACTTC. Amino acid sequence: CASSSGGGKETQYF. V is TRBV7-2 and J is TRBJ2-5; 8 bases agree with TRBD2. This CDR3 is 14 amino acids long. J gave up 3 bases and V 4 bases, and 4 bases lay outside the gene matches. Per germline, CDR1 SGHTA and CDR2 FQGNSA.

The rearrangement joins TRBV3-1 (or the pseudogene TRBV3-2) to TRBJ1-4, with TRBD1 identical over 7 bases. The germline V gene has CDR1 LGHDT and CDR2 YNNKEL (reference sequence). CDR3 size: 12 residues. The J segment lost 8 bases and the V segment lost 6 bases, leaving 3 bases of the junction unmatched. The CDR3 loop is CASRGQREKLFF. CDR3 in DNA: TGTGCCAGCAGGGGACAGCGGGAAAAACTGTTTTTT.

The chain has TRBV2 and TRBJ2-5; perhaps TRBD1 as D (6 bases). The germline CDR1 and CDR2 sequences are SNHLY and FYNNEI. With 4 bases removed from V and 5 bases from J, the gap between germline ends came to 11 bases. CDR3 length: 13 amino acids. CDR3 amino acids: CASSGDTPETQYF. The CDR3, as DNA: TGTGCCAGCAGTGGGGACACCCCTGAGACCCAGTACTTC.

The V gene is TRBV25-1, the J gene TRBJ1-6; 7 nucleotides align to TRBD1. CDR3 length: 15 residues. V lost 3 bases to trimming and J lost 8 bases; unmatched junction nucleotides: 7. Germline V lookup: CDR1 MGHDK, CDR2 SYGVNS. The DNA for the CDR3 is TGTGCCAGCAGTGATGGACAGGCTTTCCATTCACCCCTCCACTTT. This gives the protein CASSDGQAFHSPLHF.

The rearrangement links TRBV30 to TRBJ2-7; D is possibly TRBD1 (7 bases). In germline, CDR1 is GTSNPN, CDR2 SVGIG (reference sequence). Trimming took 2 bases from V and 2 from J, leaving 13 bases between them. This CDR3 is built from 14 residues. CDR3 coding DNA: TGTGCCTGGAGTCGACAGGGACTTCCCTACGAGCAGTACTTC. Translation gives CAWSRQGLPYEQYF.

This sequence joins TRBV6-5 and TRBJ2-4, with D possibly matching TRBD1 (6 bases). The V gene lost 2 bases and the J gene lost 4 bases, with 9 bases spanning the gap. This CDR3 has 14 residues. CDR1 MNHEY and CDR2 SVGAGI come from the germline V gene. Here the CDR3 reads CASSYTGNKNIQYF. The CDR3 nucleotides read TGTGCCAGCAGTTACACAGGGAATAAAAACATTCAGTACTTC.

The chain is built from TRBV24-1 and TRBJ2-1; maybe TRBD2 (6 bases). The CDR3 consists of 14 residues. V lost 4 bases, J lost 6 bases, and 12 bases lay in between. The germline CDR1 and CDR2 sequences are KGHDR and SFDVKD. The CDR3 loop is CATSEARDANEQFF. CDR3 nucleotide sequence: TGTGCCACCAGTGAGGCGCGGGACGCCAATGAGCAGTTCTTC.

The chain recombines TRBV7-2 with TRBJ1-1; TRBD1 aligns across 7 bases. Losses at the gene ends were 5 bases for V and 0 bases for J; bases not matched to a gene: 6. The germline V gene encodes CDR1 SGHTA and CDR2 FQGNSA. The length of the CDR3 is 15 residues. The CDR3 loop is CASSGTAGVNTEAFF. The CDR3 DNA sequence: TGTGCCAGCAGCGGGACAGCTGGGGTGAACACTGAAGCTTTCTTT.

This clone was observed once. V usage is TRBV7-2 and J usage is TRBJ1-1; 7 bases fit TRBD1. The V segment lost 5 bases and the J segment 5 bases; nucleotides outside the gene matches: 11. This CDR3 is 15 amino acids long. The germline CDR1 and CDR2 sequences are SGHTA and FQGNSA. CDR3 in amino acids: CASSANRGGGTEAFF. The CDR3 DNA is TGTGCCAGCAGCGCAAACAGGGGTGGTGGAACTGAAGCTTTCTTT.

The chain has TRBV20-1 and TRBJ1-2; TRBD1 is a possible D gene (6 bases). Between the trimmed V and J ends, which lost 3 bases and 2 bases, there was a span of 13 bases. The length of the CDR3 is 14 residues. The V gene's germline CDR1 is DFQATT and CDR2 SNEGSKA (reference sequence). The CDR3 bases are TGCAGTGCTAGTCCAGGGGTGTCCAACTATGGCTACACCTTC. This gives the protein CSASPGVSNYGYTF.

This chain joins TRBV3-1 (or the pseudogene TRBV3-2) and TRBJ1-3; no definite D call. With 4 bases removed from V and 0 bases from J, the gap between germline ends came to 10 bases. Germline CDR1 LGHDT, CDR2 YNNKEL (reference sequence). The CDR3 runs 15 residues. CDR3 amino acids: CASSRASSSGNTIYF. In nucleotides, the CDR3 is TGTGCCAGCAGCCGCGCCAGCAGCTCTGGAAACACCATATATTTT.

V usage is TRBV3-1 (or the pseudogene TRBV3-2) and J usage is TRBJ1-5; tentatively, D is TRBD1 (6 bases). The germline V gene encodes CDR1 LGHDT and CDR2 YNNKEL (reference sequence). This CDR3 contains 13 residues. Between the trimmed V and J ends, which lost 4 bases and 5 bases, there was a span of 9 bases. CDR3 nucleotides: TGTGCCAGCAGCCTTGGGGGCTATCAGCCCCAGCATTTT. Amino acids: CASSLGGYQPQHF.

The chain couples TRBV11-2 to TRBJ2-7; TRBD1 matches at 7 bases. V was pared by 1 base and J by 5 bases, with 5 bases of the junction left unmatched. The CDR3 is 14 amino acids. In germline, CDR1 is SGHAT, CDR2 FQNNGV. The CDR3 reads CASSLGVTGNEQYF. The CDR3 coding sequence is TGTGCCAGCAGCTTAGGGGTGACAGGGAACGAGCAGTACTTC.

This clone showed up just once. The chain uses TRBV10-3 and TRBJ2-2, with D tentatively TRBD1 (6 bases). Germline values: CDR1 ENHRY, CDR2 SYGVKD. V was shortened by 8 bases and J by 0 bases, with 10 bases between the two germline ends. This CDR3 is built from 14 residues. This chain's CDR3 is CAIAGTTNTGELFF. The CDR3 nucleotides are TGTGCCATCGCCGGGACAACGAACACCGGGGAGCTGTTTTTT.

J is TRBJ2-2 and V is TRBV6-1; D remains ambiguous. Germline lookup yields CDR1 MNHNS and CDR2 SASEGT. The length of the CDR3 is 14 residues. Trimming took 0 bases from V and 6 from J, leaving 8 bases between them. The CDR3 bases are TGTGCCAGCAGTGAAGCTTACGGCGCCGGGGAGCTGTTTTTT. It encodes CASSEAYGAGELFF.

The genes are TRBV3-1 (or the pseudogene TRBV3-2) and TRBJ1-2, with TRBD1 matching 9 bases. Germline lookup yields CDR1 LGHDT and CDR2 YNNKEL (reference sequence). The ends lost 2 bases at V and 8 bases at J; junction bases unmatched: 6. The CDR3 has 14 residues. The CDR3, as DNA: TGTGCCAGCAGCCAAATGGGACAGGGAGGAGGCTACACCTTC. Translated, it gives CASSQMGQGGGYTF.

The CDR3 loop reads CAWTRGIGGSPLHF. For the CDR3, the DNA is TGTGCCTGGACCAGGGGAATCGGAGGTTCACCCCTCCACTTT. This chain connects TRBV30 to TRBJ1-6, with a possible D match to TRBD1 (6 bases). From germline, CDR1 is GTSNPN and CDR2 SVGIG (reference sequence). The CDR3 covers 14 residues. V lost 4 bases and J lost 9, with 16 bases in between.

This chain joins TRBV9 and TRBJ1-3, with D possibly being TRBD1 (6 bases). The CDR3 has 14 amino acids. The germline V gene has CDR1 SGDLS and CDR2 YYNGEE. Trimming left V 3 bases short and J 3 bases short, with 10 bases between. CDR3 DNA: TGTGCCAGCAGCGAACAGGGTGGTGGAAACACCATATATTTT. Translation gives CASSEQGGGNTIYF.

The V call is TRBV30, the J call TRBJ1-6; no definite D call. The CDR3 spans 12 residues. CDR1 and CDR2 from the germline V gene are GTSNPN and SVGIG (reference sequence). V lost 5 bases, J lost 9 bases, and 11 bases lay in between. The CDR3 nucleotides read TGTGCCTGGTGGAGGCCTTTTTCACCCCTCCACTTT. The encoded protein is CAWWRPFSPLHF. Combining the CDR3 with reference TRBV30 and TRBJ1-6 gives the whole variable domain SQTIHQWPATLVQPVGSPLSLECTVEGTSNPNLYWYRQAAGRGLQLLFYSVGIGQISSEVPQNLSASRPQDRQFILSSKKLLLSDSGFYLCAWWRPFSPLHFGNGTRLTVT.

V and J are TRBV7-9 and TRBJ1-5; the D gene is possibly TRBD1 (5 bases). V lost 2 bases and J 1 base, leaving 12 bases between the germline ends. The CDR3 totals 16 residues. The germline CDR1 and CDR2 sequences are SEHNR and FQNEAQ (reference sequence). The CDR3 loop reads CASSLLRAGSNQPQHF. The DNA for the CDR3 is TGTGCCAGCAGCTTATTACGGGCAGGGAGCAATCAGCCCCAGCATTTT.

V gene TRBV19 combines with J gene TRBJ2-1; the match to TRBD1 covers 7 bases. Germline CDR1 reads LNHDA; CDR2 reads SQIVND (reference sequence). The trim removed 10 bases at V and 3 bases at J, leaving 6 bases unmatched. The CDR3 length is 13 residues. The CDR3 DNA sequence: TGTGCCACCGCCGACAGGGTCTACAATGAGCAGTTCTTC. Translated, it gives CATADRVYNEQFF.

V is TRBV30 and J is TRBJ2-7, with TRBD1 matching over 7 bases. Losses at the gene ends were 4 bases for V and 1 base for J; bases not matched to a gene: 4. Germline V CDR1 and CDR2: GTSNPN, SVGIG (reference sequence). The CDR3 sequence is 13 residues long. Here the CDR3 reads CAWKRGQSYEQYF. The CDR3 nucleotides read TGTGCCTGGAAGAGGGGGCAGTCCTACGAGCAGTACTTC.

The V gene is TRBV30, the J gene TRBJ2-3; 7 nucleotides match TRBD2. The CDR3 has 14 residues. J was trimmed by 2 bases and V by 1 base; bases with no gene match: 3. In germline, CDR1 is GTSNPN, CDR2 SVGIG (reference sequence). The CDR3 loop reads CAWSALADTDTQYF. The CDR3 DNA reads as TGTGCCTGGAGTGCTCTAGCGGACACAGATACGCAGTATTTT.